A single sample gave rise to the 13 T cell receptor beta chains below, sequenced in a study of CD8 T cells in ankylosing spondylitis. MiXCR, run by TCRdb on the 5' RACE reads, gives a single entry per CDR3 protein. The sample includes about 360,000 distinct CDR3 sequences, 20% of them seen just once. Specimen: blood, either unsorted or a sorted T cell fraction (not recorded which). These receptors all come from a male donor with ankylosing spondylitis or in good health (not recorded which).

CDR3 loop: CASSDTLAGGPRPTYNEQFF. CDR3 nucleotide sequence: TGTGCCAGCAGTGACACACTAGCGGGGGGGCCCAGACCCACCTACAATGAGCAGTTCTTC. The chain is built from TRBV6-4 and TRBJ2-1; 13 bases fit TRBD2. CDR1 and CDR2 from the germline V gene are MRHNA and SNTAGT. The CDR3 runs to 20 residues. The trim removed 2 bases at V and 2 bases at J, leaving 12 bases unmatched.

In its sample, this clonotype was seen a few times. The rearrangement joins TRBV2 to TRBJ2-3, with D perhaps matching TRBD2 (6 bases). Germline CDR1 SNHLY, CDR2 FYNNEI. The ends were cut back, 4 bases at V and 5 bases at J, with 13 bases in the middle. This CDR3 contains 14 residues. In nucleotides, the CDR3 is TGTGCCAGCAGTGCGCGGGGTGTGGGAGATACGCAGTATTTT. Protein: CASSARGVGDTQYF.

The gene calls are TRBV21-1 and TRBJ2-7; the D segment call TRBD2 is taken from the table without a DNA check. TRBV21-1 is reported as a pseudogene. This CDR3 spans 14 amino acids. CDR3 amino acids: CASSKIEGPNEQYF. In DNA, the CDR3 is TGTGCCAGCAGCAAAATTGAGGGACCTAACGAGCAGTACTTC.

This clonotype has more than one count but fewer than ten. This chain joins TRBV28 and TRBJ2-2; 7 bases agree with TRBD1. Germline values: CDR1 MDHEN, CDR2 SYDVKM. CDR3 length: 16 residues. The V segment lost 6 bases and the J segment 1 base; nucleotides outside the gene matches: 8. This chain's CDR3 is CASSPLWTGNTGELFF. DNA for the CDR3: TGTGCCAGCAGCCCCCTGTGGACAGGGAACACCGGGGAGCTGTTTTTT.

The rearrangement links TRBV6-5 to TRBJ2-7; tentative D call: TRBD1 (5 bases). V was pared by 2 bases and J by 5 bases, with 13 bases between. Germline lookup yields CDR1 MNHEY and CDR2 SVGAGI. The CDR3 sequence is 14 residues long. This chain's CDR3 is CASSYPDTPHEQYF. The CDR3 DNA sequence: TGTGCCAGCAGTTACCCGGACACTCCTCACGAGCAGTACTTC.

The V gene is TRBV30, the J gene TRBJ2-7; 8 positions match TRBD1. Germline CDR1 and CDR2: GTSNPN and SVGIG (reference sequence). V lost 5 bases to trimming and J lost 4 bases; unmatched junction nucleotides: 7. The CDR3 totals 13 residues. Written as DNA, the CDR3 is TGTGCCTGGGACGCTACAGGGGGATACGAGCAGTACTTC. Protein: CAWDATGGYEQYF.

The J gene is TRBJ2-4, the V gene TRBV11-1, with 11 positions matching TRBD2. The germline V gene encodes CDR1 SGHAT and CDR2 FQDESV (reference sequence). J was trimmed by 0 bases and V by 4 bases; bases with no gene match: 11. The CDR3 has 19 amino acids. DNA for the CDR3: TGTGCCAGCAGCTACCTGACTAGCGGGGAAGACCTAGCCAAAAACATTCAGTACTTC. Encoded protein: CASSYLTSGEDLAKNIQYF.

The V gene is TRBV27, the J gene TRBJ2-1; TRBD2 agrees at 12 bases. CDR3 length: 16 residues. The V gene's germline CDR1 is MNHEY and CDR2 SMNVEV (reference sequence). V was pared by 4 bases and J by 9 bases, with 10 bases of the junction left unmatched. The CDR3: CASSSLLAGGPGEQFF. Written as DNA, the CDR3 is TGTGCCAGCAGTTCCCTTCTAGCGGGGGGGCCTGGTGAGCAGTTCTTC.

The V and J genes are TRBV4-1 and TRBJ2-1; D is uncertain. From germline, CDR1 is MGHRA and CDR2 YSYEKL. The V gene lost 1 base and the J gene lost 1 base, with 5 bases spanning the gap. There are 14 residues in the CDR3. CDR3 loop: CASSQVASYNEQFF. CDR3 bases: TGCGCCAGCAGCCAAGTCGCATCCTACAATGAGCAGTTCTTC.

CDR3 loop: CASSPINRSRPFEQYF. In DNA, the CDR3 is TGTGCCAGCTCACCAATCAATAGGTCTAGGCCTTTCGAGCAGTACTTC. This chain connects TRBV18 to TRBJ2-7; D is ambiguous. V was shortened by 2 bases and J by 6 bases, with 20 bases between the two germline ends. The CDR3 consists of 16 residues. Germline assignment: CDR1 KGHSH and CDR2 LQKENI. Full variable domain (remainder filled in from reference TRBV18 and TRBJ2-7): NAGVMQNPRHLVRRRGQEARLRCSPMKGHSHVYWYRQLPEEGLKFMVYLQKENIIDESGMPKERFSAEFPKEGPSILRIQQVVRGDSAAYFCASSPINRSRPFEQYFGPGTRLTVT.

CDR3 region: CAIDTYQETQYF. The CDR3 bases are TGTGCCATCGACACGTACCAAGAGACCCAGTACTTC. The V call is TRBV28, the J call TRBJ2-5, with D hard to call. This CDR3 spans 12 amino acids. Germline-derived CDR1 and CDR2 are MDHEN and SYDVKM. With 10 bases removed from V and 0 bases from J, the gap between germline ends came to 9 bases.

This sequence joins TRBV19 and TRBJ2-7, with D unclear. The V gene's germline CDR1 is LNHDA and CDR2 SQIVND (reference sequence). V was cut by 2 bases and J by 5 bases, with 10 bases left in between. The CDR3 runs to 13 residues. The DNA for the CDR3 is TGTGCCAGTAGTATATCCCCAGGAAACGAGCAGTACTTC. Translating gives CASSISPGNEQYF.

This clonotype was seen a handful of times. J is TRBJ2-7 and V is TRBV24-1; 8 bases align to TRBD1. This CDR3 comprises 15 residues. Germline CDR1 reads KGHDR; CDR2 reads SFDVKD. The V segment lost 4 bases and the J segment 3 bases; nucleotides outside the gene matches: 7. The CDR3 loop is CATSDPGTGLYEQYF. The CDR3 DNA reads as TGTGCCACCAGTGACCCCGGGACAGGTCTCTACGAGCAGTACTTC.